Below, 3 T cell receptor beta chains from the same sample are listed, as sequenced in a study of blood T cell repertoires in COVID-19. TCRdb keeps only in-frame clones here, not all; method: immunoSEQ multiplex PCR. The sample has under 200,000 clones, about 88% seen once. The sample was peripheral blood. Receptor source: a man aged 45-65 years who had recovered from COVID-19.

The chain employs TRBV7-9 and TRBJ1-1, with D possibly TRBD1 on 6 matching bases. Trimming pared 5 bases from V and 0 bases from J, leaving 10 bases between. Germline values: CDR1 SEHNR, CDR2 FQNEAQ (reference sequence). The CDR3 is 14 amino acids. The CDR3 loop is CASSRTALNTEAFF. For the CDR3, the DNA is TGTGCCAGCAGCCGGACAGCCCTGAACACTGAAGCTTTCTTT.

This clone was observed a handful of times. This chain links TRBV2 with TRBJ1-4; D not resolved. CDR3 length equals 16 residues. CDR1 SNHLY and CDR2 FYNNEI come from the germline V gene. V was shortened by 1 base and J by 0 bases, with 9 bases between the two germline ends. In DNA, the CDR3 is TGTGCCAGCAGTGAAGGTGGAGGATCAACTAATGAAAAACTGTTTTTT. Encoded protein: CASSEGGGSTNEKLFF.

There are a few counts of this clone. The rearrangement links TRBV7-3 to TRBJ1-1; 7 bases line up with TRBD1. The germline CDR1 and CDR2 sequences are SGHTA and FQGTGA. J was trimmed by 4 bases and V by 5 bases; bases with no gene match: 4. The CDR3 sequence is 13 residues long. The CDR3 DNA is TGTGCCAGCAGCGTCGACAGGGCCACTGAAGCTTTCTTT. Amino acid sequence: CASSVDRATEAFF.